The entry that follows covers one T cell receptor (beta chain) sequence. Method: immunoSEQ multiplex PCR; TCRdb's copy keeps in-frame clones and lacks some. The sample lists thousands of clones, about 70% seen once, with approximately 10% in the top ten. The data are from a study of immune evolution from preneoplasia to lung adenocarcinoma. The CDR3 covers 14 residues. The V gene end was trimmed by 3 bases and the J gene end by 4 bases; junction bases not matched to a gene: 1. In germline, CDR1 is LGHNA, CDR2 YNFKEQ. J is TRBJ2-7 and V is TRBV4-2; TRBD2 aligns across 12 bases. This sequence was found in a person between 60 and 79 years old with lung adenocarcinoma. Sequencing was carried out using FFPE minimally invasive lung adenocarcinoma tissue. The CDR3 loop is CASSQTSGGYEQYF. Written as DNA, the CDR3 is TGTGCCAGCAGCCAGACTAGCGGGGGTTACGAGCAGTACTTC.